What follows is one TCR beta chain and its context. Its antigen is undetermined. The junction differs from germline at one of its ends, possibly a read error. This table comes from immunoSEQ multiplex PCR, and its TCRdb copy is limited to in-frame clones, with some not included. The repertoire includes roughly 24,000 clones, around 74% of them detected once, and roughly a quarter sits in the top ten. Ahead of sequencing, the ViraFEST assay grew antigen-specific CD4+ T cells using viral peptide pools. Upon completion of 10 to 11 days in culture, CD4+ T cells were isolated. Each participant was administered two doses of either the BNT162b2 or the mRNA-1273 vaccine. The CDR3 covers 14 residues. The V gene's germline CDR1 is MDHEN and CDR2 SYDVKM. This specimen comes from a study of vaccination effects on CD4 cells after COVID-19. Notes on the study in general: The study, lacking early post-infection timepoints, had few convalescent patients. The study found that only 1 of 255 vaccine-induced clones from healthy vaccinees cross-reacted with common cold coronaviruses.

The specimen comprised CD4+ T cells from PBMCs cultured with HCoV-NL63 spike peptides, sampled after COVID-19 vaccination. The sequence came from a human donor who received a COVID-19 vaccine. The V call is TRBV28, the J call TRBJ2-7; a possible D gene is TRBD1 (7 bases). As DNA, the CDR3 is TGTGCCAGCAGTTTATCGCAGGGGGACTCCCTATCGTCATTC. It codes for CASSLSQGDSLSSF.